The entry below gives a single TCR beta chain sequence along with its context. The clone's antigen remains unknown. This record comes from a study of cytomegalovirus exposure and HLA in healthy donors (dated by TCRdb to 2015 to 2018). With respect to the entire study: According to an earlier analysis of several hundred of the donors, about 179 million T cells yielded 95 million to 140 million unique TCR beta sequences and 276 Gb of sequence data. An earlier analysis of around 640 of the donors used high-throughput TCR beta sequencing to judge whether each TCR beta V gene segment behaved as functional or pseudogenic. To predict cytomegalovirus infection status, the study brought together high-throughput TCR immunosequencing, statistical association of individual TCRs with disease status, and machine learning. Several DR-DQ haplotypes were handled as single units for association and clustering, since linkage in the cohort was strong. The T cell repertoires of under 750 subjects were profiled by immunosequencing and related to cytomegalovirus serostatus. In a later genetic analysis, genome-wide SNP genotypes for about 65% of the roughly 670 donors were used, and that subset was treated as a discovery cohort. Every repertoire in the discovery cohort had been generated on one and the same sequencing platform. Among about 400 genotyped donors of the cohort, an average of around 250,000 unique TCR beta nucleotide sequences was sequenced per donor, of which roughly 17% were non-productive. Class I and class II HLA loci were covered by the typing at four-digit resolution. The number of typed donors differed by locus: about 620-640 for A, B, C, DRB1 and DQB1; approximately 540 for DQA1; approximately 600 for DPA1; and roughly 450 for DPB1. The genetic ancestry cluster associated with self-reported Caucasian donors included approximately 85% of the 300 to 450 genotyped donors. Alongside the repertoire data, information on donor age, sex, ethnicity and CMV serostatus was compiled. Approximately 310 gigabases of sequencing data and approximately 85 million unique TCR sequences were included in an early release covering several hundred HLA-typed donors. Besides the first cohort of under 700 subjects, a separate validation cohort made up of over 95 different subjects was used. The study aimed to test whether signatures of past pathogen exposure could be identified by cataloging public T cell receptors. A later analysis re-analyzed previously published TCR beta repertoires from about 730 donors and added high-resolution HLA genotyping to study TCR occurrence patterns. Rather than drawing on any new phenotypic data, the later analysis identified candidate immune exposures from TCR beta sequences and the way those sequences occurred across donors.

Summary of the overall study and its limitations: Linkage disequilibrium might explain the correlated functional status among segregating V segments, but an unknown experimental factor could not be excluded. An earlier analysis of around 500 of the donors showed that most TCR beta V segments appeared in productive rearrangements either about 87% or about 30% of the time, which broadly matched IMGT annotations. A cluster of highly shared sequence variants was judged likely to be a technical artifact of the sequencing pipeline. In a later genetic analysis, fewer N-insertions in productive TCRs were reported among donors in an Asian-associated ancestry cluster than the 666-donor mean. This cohort had only TCR beta chains sequenced, and the lack of alpha or paired-chain data limited which features could be detected. A further reported finding was that TCR beta sequences accurately predicted the HLA-A and HLA-B alleles for most subjects in the first cohort. According to the authors, the approach could potentially be generalized to other disease states and immunological phenotypes. Several of the top co-occurrence clusters appeared to be linked to parvovirus B19, influenza, CMV and Epstein-Barr virus, according to a later analysis. Because some donors lacked HLA typing at each locus, the association tests relied only on the typed subset. Specific HLA alleles were associated with 15,000 to 20,000 TCR beta sequences at a false discovery rate of 0.05 in a later analysis. V-gene and J-gene trimming of TCR beta chains was associated with a missense DCLRE1C variant in a later genetic analysis, and the association was replicated in an independent cohort. While some public TCRs were present in many individuals, most TCR sequences turned up only very rarely across donors. Strong co-occurrence of HLA alleles, especially DR and DQ, made assigning TCR associations to individual alleles difficult. A later analysis found that most CMV-associated TCR beta chains appeared HLA-restricted, with HLA associations seemingly driven largely by CMV exposure. A later analysis found that HLA-associated TCR beta chains were more clonally expanded and had lower generation probabilities than equally common non-associated chains. Some IMGT-functional V segments, including TRBV6-2 and TRBV6-3, could not be told apart with the 87-base-pair reads, so those segments were excluded. In a later analysis, the rate of TCR association differed among HLA loci, with DRB1 alleles having the most associated TCRs and HLA-C alleles having the fewest. A few of the identified cytomegalovirus-associated TCR beta chains were confirmed in vitro to be specific for cytomegalovirus antigens. In the study, around 150 TCR beta chains were listed as associated with cytomegalovirus. Roughly 15 rarely observed V segments, including chromosome 9 orphons, were excluded from the earlier analysis of approximately 500 of the donors because counts were too low. The classifier was reported to diagnose cytomegalovirus status with high specificity and sensitivity in both the original cohort and the validation cohort. Roughly uniform sequencing depth across donors was assumed in presence/absence analyses, although this assumption may not hold. For the cohort, immune exposure information was limited to CMV serostatus.

V is trimmed back by 2 bases and J by 4 bases, and the junction contains 7 bases that no gene match accounts for. CDR1 and CDR2, per the germline V gene, are KGHSH and LQKENI. The CDR3 has 16 amino acids, counting the end cysteine and phenylalanine. The read is trimmed to its CDR3 DNA, 48 bases read in frame from base 1. The cohort consisted of hundreds of healthy bone marrow donors. At the time of sampling, every cohort member was nominally healthy, though immune exposures that went unrecorded were likely present. The donor tested CMV seronegative, placing the donor among the approximately 360 seronegative members of the cohort. A peripheral blood sample was provided by each donor, and peripheral blood mononuclear cells were used for TCR beta sequencing. Genomic DNA extraction from the blood cell samples was performed with the Qiagen DNeasy Blood Extraction Kit. Library prep was done by the immunoSEQ multiplex PCR assay. A mixture of 60 forward primers for TCR Vbeta segments and 13 reverse primers for TCR Jbeta segments was used in the multiplex PCR. A multiplex PCR assay on genomic DNA amplified the CDR3 region of rearranged TCR beta genes. Amplified TCR beta libraries were sequenced as 87-base-pair reads on the Illumina HiSeq System. The authors' analysis ran thus. Across the roughly 600 repertoires, a later analysis counted tens of millions of unique TCR beta chains, approximately 10 million of which were shared by at least two donors. Raw reads were error-corrected and collapsed into unique sequences by a nearest-neighbor algorithm in which closely related sequences were merged to remove PCR and sequencing errors. Alignment of CDR3 sequences to IMGT reference sequences was used to assign V, D and J gene segments. For a sequence to be retained, at least a six-nucleotide match to both a V gene segment and a J gene segment was required. Rearrangements were called productive when the CDR3 lacked stop codons and stayed in frame with V and J; all others were non-productive. CDR3 was defined by IMGT convention, running from the second conserved V-encoded cysteine to the conserved J-encoded phenylalanine. The earlier analysis of about 640 of the donors excluded any sequence lacking an unambiguous match to a single V gene segment. In an earlier analysis of several hundred of the donors, V segments were called functional above 56.7% productive rearrangements and were called segregating when the between-donor standard deviation exceeded 5%. A statistical classification framework was developed to diagnose cytomegalovirus status using the catalog of TCR beta chain sequences. In a later analysis, V and J genes were assigned by comparing TCR nucleotide sequences against IMGT/GENE-DB human TR gene sequences. In a later analysis, CDR3 sequences and most-parsimonious VDJ recombination scenarios were assigned using the TCRdist pipeline. A later analysis defined each TCR beta chain by its CDR3 amino acid sequence plus V-gene family, and excluded reads lacking a unique V-gene family. In a later analysis, 450 to 600 highly shared, low-generation-probability nucleotide sequences were removed to address suspected cross-contamination and a sequencing artifact. In a later analysis, a clonal expansion index for each public chain was calculated from normalized within-repertoire ranks of inferred template counts. A later analysis computed generation probabilities with a VDJ recombination model fitted to out-of-frame rearrangements, and checked the results against IGoR. A later analysis scored TCR-TCR, TCR-HLA and TCR-CMV co-occurrence with hypergeometric tests, applying a repertoire-size bias correction to TCR pairs. In a later analysis, false discovery rates were estimated by permuting HLA or CMV assignments 20 times. In a later analysis, co-occurring TCRs were grouped using DBSCAN, and TCRdist sequence similarity was added for clustering within HLA-allele-positive subsets. Repertoires with fewer than 30,000 or more than 120,000 public chains, plus five repertoires with anomalous nucleotide sharing, were excluded from co-occurrence clustering. The table comes from immuneACCESS by way of TCRdb, which keeps in-frame sequences with V and J called. Part of the clones is missing from these tables; in studies checked, under half for an unresolved V gene and the rest for unknown reasons. The D gene and trimming were derived from the DNA, and the V and J assignments and clone size from that table. The record for this sample contains just under 65,000 clones. The ten largest clonotypes hold more than 15% of the sample.

This TCR was recovered from a boy younger than 18 in good health and CMV-seronegative. The chain uses TRBV18 and TRBJ2-3, with TRBD2 identical over 9 junction bases. The sample comprised PBMCs. Read as DNA, the sequence is TGTGCCAGCTCACCAAGCGCGGGAGGGCGTCCAGATACGCAGTATTTT. It specifies CASSPSAGGRPDTQYF.